The T cell receptor (beta chain) described here comes from a study of T cell responses to AZD1222 COVID-19 vaccine. The data were produced by immunoSEQ multiplex PCR, yet TCRdb's version contains in-frame clones alone and is incomplete. The table lists 150,000 to 200,000 clones, approximately 94% of them singletons. Germline CDR1 is SGDLS and CDR2 is YYNGEE. The ends were cut back, 5 bases at V and 0 bases at J, with 12 bases in the middle. CDR3 length equals 15 residues. The receptor was derived from an adult who received the AZD1222 COVID-19 vaccine. The V gene is TRBV9, the J gene TRBJ2-1; D may be TRBD1 (5 bases). Sequenced material: peripheral blood, taken 28 days after the second AZD1222 dose. CDR3 amino acids: CASSEDSFSYNEQFF. Here the CDR3 DNA reads TGTGCCAGCAGTGAAGACAGTTTCTCCTACAATGAGCAGTTCTTC.